This T cell receptor (beta chain) comes out of a study of cytomegalovirus exposure and HLA in healthy donors. The PCR used 60 Vbeta and 13 Jbeta primers. Sequencing used immunoSEQ multiplex PCR; TCRdb keeps in-frame clones, though not all of them. This repertoire shows approximately 100,000 clones, 75% to 80% found once; its top ten account for 5.8%. Germline V gene lookup returns CDR1 SNHLY and CDR2 FYNNEI. The CDR3 spans 13 residues. The J gene is TRBJ2-5, the V gene TRBV2; 9 bases align to TRBD1. The J call is in doubt because the DNA end fits TRBJ2-7 better. Source material: PBMCs. The clonotype comes from a man aged 60 to 75 in good health and CMV-seropositive. The CDR3 DNA is TGTGCCAGCGCCGGGACAGGGACTTACGAGCAGTACTTC. This sequence encodes CASAGTGTYEQYF.